The rows below give T cell receptor beta chains drawn from one sample of a study of blood T cell repertoires in COVID-19. The repertoire was sequenced with immunoSEQ multiplex PCR; TCRdb's copy has only in-frame clones and lacks some. The table lists roughly 190,000 clones, approximately 84% of them singletons. The sample comprised peripheral blood. All receptors come from a woman aged 65 to 85 with active or convalescent COVID-19. Each CDR3 is given with its conserved first and last residue. The D gene is left open where the match is weak. Size values are once, few and many counts, or a class for expanded clones, and some rows have none.

D	size	V	J	CDR3	DNA
TRBD1	-	TRBV28	TRBJ1-3	CASRVDRVSGNTIYF	TGTGCCAGCAGAGTTGACAGGGTCTCTGGAAACACCATATATTTT
-	-	TRBV19	TRBJ2-5	CASNPGSQETQYF	TGTGCCAGTAATCCAGGCTCCCAAGAGACCCAGTACTTC
-	-	TRBV21-1	TRBJ1-2	CASSKIARTGLHYGYTF	TGTGCCAGCAGCAAAATCGCCAGGACAGGACTGCACTATGGCTACACCTTC
TRBD2	-	TRBV29-1	TRBJ2-2	CSVIGLAGENTGELFF	TGCAGCGTTATCGGGCTAGCGGGAGAGAACACCGGGGAGCTGTTTTTT
TRBD2	-	TRBV5-4	TRBJ2-3	CASSLGAGGPTDTQYF	TGTGCCAGCAGCTTGGGTGCGGGGGGGCCCACAGATACGCAGTATTTT
-	-	TRBV11-3	TRBJ2-7	CASSLGGPVHEQYF	TGTGCCAGCAGCTTAGGCGGGCCTGTTCACGAGCAGTACTTC
TRBD1	-	TRBV23-1	TRBJ1-6	CASSPTDRGYSPLHF	TGCGCCAGCAGTCCAACTGACAGGGGGTATTCACCCCTCCACTTT
TRBD1	-	TRBV9	TRBJ2-5	CASSVVGTGGEETQYF	TGTGCCAGCAGCGTAGTGGGGACAGGGGGCGAAGAGACCCAGTACTTC
-	once	TRBV19	TRBJ2-3	CASSIGSGTDTQYF	TGTGCCAGTAGTATCGGAAGCGGGACAGATACGCAGTATTTT
TRBD1	-	TRBV7-9	TRBJ2-7	CASSSIRDRGGYEQYF	TGTGCCAGCAGCTCGATCCGGGACAGGGGCGGATACGAGCAGTACTTC
-	-	TRBV5-4	TRBJ2-7	CASSADWAYEQYF	TGTGCCAGCAGCGCTGACTGGGCCTACGAGCAGTACTTC
-	-	TRBV13	TRBJ1-2	CASSQYGSYGYTF	TGTGCCAGCAGCCAATACGGGAGCTATGGCTACACCTTC
TRBD2	-	TRBV9	TRBJ2-2	CASSPLAPGLVGGELFF	TGTGCCAGCAGCCCACTGGCACCGGGACTAGTTGGCGGGGAGCTGTTTTTT
TRBD1	-	TRBV19	TRBJ2-1	CASSRLGTGGNEQFF	TGTGCCAGTAGTCGACTCGGGACAGGGGGCAATGAGCAGTTCTTC
-	-	TRBV7-3	TRBJ2-2	CASGRRGNTGELFF	TGTGCCAGCGGCCGGAGGGGGAACACCGGGGAGCTGTTTTTT
-	-	TRBV19	TRBJ2-4	CASSMGGQGLAKNIQYF	TGTGCCAGTAGTATGGGGGGGCAGGGACTAGCCAAAAACATTCAGTACTTC
-	-	TRBV6-5	TRBJ2-1	CASSRGPENEQFF	TGTGCCAGCAGCCGCGGCCCGGAGAATGAGCAGTTCTTC
TRBD2	-	TRBV4-1	TRBJ2-1	CASSQDRGSGLAALNEQFF	TGCGCCAGCAGCCAAGATAGAGGATCGGGGCTAGCGGCCCTAAATGAGCAGTTCTTC
TRBD1	-	TRBV27	TRBJ1-1	CASSSPTRTGGIRAFF	TGTGCCAGCAGTTCCCCAACCCGGACAGGGGGAATACGAGCTTTCTTT
TRBD2	-	TRBV11-2	TRBJ2-5	CASSFLLAGRLQSETQYF	TGTGCCAGCAGCTTTCTCCTAGCGGGCCGGCTACAATCAGAGACCCAGTACTTC
-	-	TRBV3-1/TRBV3-2	TRBJ2-7	CASSQAGTKSQQYF	TGTGCCAGCAGCCAAGCCGGGACAAAGTCGCAGCAGTACTTC
-	-	TRBV25-1	TRBJ2-1	CASSEVFGEQFF	TGTGCCAGCAGTGAAGTGTTCGGTGAGCAGTTCTTC
TRBD1	-	TRBV5-1	TRBJ1-3	CASSLDRFEGGQAGNTIYF	TGCGCCAGCAGCCTCGACAGGTTCGAGGGGGGACAGGCCGGAAACACCATATATTTT
TRBD2	-	TRBV6-6	TRBJ2-1	CASSYASGERNEQFF	TGTGCCAGCAGTTATGCTAGCGGAGAGAGGAATGAGCAGTTCTTC
-	once	TRBV15	TRBJ1-5	CATSTGPYQPQHF	TGTGCCACCAGCACAGGGCCGTATCAGCCCCAGCATTTT
-	few	TRBV24-1	TRBJ2-1	CATSDGTELSEQFF	TGTGCCACCAGTGATGGGACTGAGTTGAGTGAGCAGTTCTTC
TRBD1	-	TRBV6-6	TRBJ1-6	CASTLQGHSPLHF	TGTGCCAGCACCCTACAGGGGCATTCACCCCTCCACTTT
TRBD1	-	TRBV6-5	TRBJ1-3	CASRTGAAGNTIYF	TGTGCCAGCAGAACAGGGGCCGCTGGAAACACCATATATTTT
-	-	TRBV18	TRBJ2-5	CASSPSAETQYF	TGTGCCAGCTCACCTAGCGCGGAGACCCAGTACTTC
-	once	TRBV7-3	TRBJ2-1	CASSGAGAFYNEQFF	TGTGCCAGCAGTGGAGCGGGCGCTTTCTACAATGAGCAGTTCTTC
-	-	TRBV6-6	TRBJ1-5	CASSFPGHSNQPQHF	TGTGCCAGCAGTTTTCCGGGACATAGCAATCAGCCCCAGCATTTT
TRBD2	-	TRBV28	TRBJ2-3	CASGGLALDTQYF	TGTGCCAGCGGTGGACTAGCATTAGATACGCAGTATTTT
-	-	TRBV25-1	TRBJ2-7	CASSELGTTYEQYF	TGTGCCAGCAGTGAGTTAGGGACAACCTACGAGCAGTACTTC
-	once	TRBV24-1	TRBJ2-2	CATNPGANTGELFF	TGTGCCACCAACCCGGGGGCGAACACCGGGGAGCTGTTTTTT
-	-	TRBV28	TRBJ1-5	CASSFAGSNQPQHF	TGTGCCAGCAGTTTCGCCGGGAGCAATCAGCCCCAGCATTTT
TRBD1	-	TRBV28	TRBJ2-4	CASSLRTGRGIQYF	TGTGCCAGCAGTCTCAGGACAGGGAGAGGCATTCAGTACTTC
-	-	TRBV5-4	TRBJ2-5	CASSRDKQETQYF	TGTGCCAGCAGCCGGGACAAACAAGAGACCCAGTACTTC
TRBD1	-	TRBV6-5	TRBJ1-4	CASSLNRGEKLFF	TGTGCCAGCAGCCTTAACAGGGGCGAAAAACTGTTTTTT
-	once	TRBV7-9	TRBJ2-2	CASIPTGNTGELFF	TGTGCCAGCATTCCGACAGGGAACACCGGGGAGCTGTTTTTT
TRBD1	once	TRBV29-1	TRBJ2-3	CSVSQGLGDTQYF	TGCAGCGTTTCACAGGGGTTGGGAGATACGCAGTATTTT
-	many	TRBV29-1	TRBJ1-2	CSVVEGGGGYTF	TGCAGCGTTGTTGAAGGCGGCGGTGGCTACACCTTC
TRBD2	-	TRBV7-2	TRBJ2-7	CASSISGTSGIPYEQYF	TGTGCCAGCAGCATATCCGGGACTAGCGGGATACCCTACGAGCAGTACTTC
TRBD2	-	TRBV28	TRBJ2-3	CASSSSGVTDTQYF	TGTGCCAGCAGTTCTAGCGGGGTCACAGATACGCAGTATTTT
TRBD1	-	TRBV29-1	TRBJ2-1	CSVVRDRDRLYNEQFF	TGCAGCGTTGTAAGGGATAGGGACAGGCTGTACAATGAGCAGTTCTTC
TRBD2	few	TRBV6-5	TRBJ2-7	CASENQRGTSYEQYF	TGTGCCAGCGAGAATCAGCGGGGGACCTCCTACGAGCAGTACTTC
TRBD2	few	TRBV9	TRBJ2-3	CASSPSTTSGMDTQYF	TGTGCCAGCAGCCCCTCTACGACTAGCGGGATGGATACGCAGTATTTT
-	-	TRBV29-1	TRBJ2-1	CSGKSGNEQFF	TGCAGCGGAAAGAGCGGTAATGAGCAGTTCTTC
-	-	TRBV6-5	TRBJ1-4	CASSPPGGGIEKLFF	TGTGCCAGCAGCCCCCCCGGGGGAGGGATTGAAAAACTGTTTTTT
-	few	TRBV19	TRBJ1-2	CASSPSRGTNYGYTF	TGTGCCAGTAGTCCAAGTAGGGGAACTAACTATGGCTACACCTTC
-	-	TRBV11-2	TRBJ2-2	CASSLVSGTGELFF	TGTGCCAGCAGCTTAGTATCGGGCACCGGGGAGCTGTTTTTT
-	-	TRBV10-2	TRBJ2-7	CARNRDTPDYEQYF	TGCGCCAGAAACCGGGACACTCCCGACTACGAGCAGTACTTC
-	-	TRBV5-6	TRBJ2-3	CASSKRPTDTQYF	TGTGCCAGCAGCAAGCGCCCCACAGATACGCAGTATTTT
TRBD2	-	TRBV6-6	TRBJ2-2	CASTSPAGGELFF	TGTGCCAGCACCTCCCCAGCGGGGGGGGAGCTGTTTTTT
-	-	TRBV28	TRBJ2-1	CASTSSYNEQFF	TGTGCCAGCACGTCTAGCTACAATGAGCAGTTCTTC